This T cell receptor (beta chain) emerged from a study of shared clonotypes between healthy human individuals. Some clones are missing from TCRdb's copy, which holds only in-frame ones; the method was immunoSEQ multiplex PCR. The repertoire includes 300,000 to 400,000 clones, over 75% of them detected once, and 15% to 20% sits in the top ten. The receptor was isolated from a man aged 18 to 30 in good health. Sequenced input: memory CD8+ T cells sorted from blood. The subset: CD45RO+ cells pooled with CCR7-negative TemRA cells.

CDR3 loop: CASSPVQGWTDTQYF. CDR3 coding DNA: TGTGCCAGCAGCCCAGTCCAGGGGTGGACAGATACGCAGTATTTT. V is TRBV11-2 and J is TRBJ2-3; tentative D call: TRBD1 (6 bases). From germline, CDR1 is SGHAT and CDR2 FQNNGV. The V gene lost 5 bases and the J gene lost 3 bases, with 15 bases spanning the gap. The CDR3 loop spans 15 amino acids. The entire variable domain, with the rest obtained from reference TRBV11-2 and TRBJ2-3, is as follows: EAGVAQSPRYKIIEKRQSVAFWCNPISGHATLYWYQQILGQGPKLLIQFQNNGVVDDSQLPKDRFSAERLKGVDSTLKIQPAKLEDSAVYLCASSPVQGWTDTQYFGPGTRLTVL.